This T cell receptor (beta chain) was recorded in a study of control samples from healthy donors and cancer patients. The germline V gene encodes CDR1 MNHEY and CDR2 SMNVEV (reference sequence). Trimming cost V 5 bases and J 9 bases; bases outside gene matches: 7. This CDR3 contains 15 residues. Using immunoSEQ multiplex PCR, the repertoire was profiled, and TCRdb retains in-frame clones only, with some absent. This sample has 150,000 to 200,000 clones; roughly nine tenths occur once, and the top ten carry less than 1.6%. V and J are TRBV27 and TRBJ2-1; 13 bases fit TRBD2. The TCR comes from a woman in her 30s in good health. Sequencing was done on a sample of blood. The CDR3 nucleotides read TGTGCCAGCAGTCACCGGGGACTAGCGGGGTCTGAGCAGTTCTTC. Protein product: CASSHRGLAGSEQFF.